The rows below give T cell receptor beta chains drawn from one sample of a study of metastatic and nonmetastatic thyroid tumors. TCRdb recomputed clones from the PCR reads via MiXCR. Among 85,000 to 100,000 clones listed, about 13% were seen once. Input material: blood. These receptors were obtained from a female donor with papillary thyroid cancer or a benign thyroid nodule (not recorded which). Some clones in this sample may be carry-over from other donors' samples. Each CDR3 is given with its conserved first and last residue. Fields, in order: V gene, clone size, D gene, J gene, CDR3 DNA, CDR3 protein. D genes are given only for firm matches. Clone size is stated in some rows and not others, as once, few, many or a class when expanded.

V: TRBV20-1; size: NA; D: NA; J: TRBJ1-2; DNA: TGCAGTGCTAGTCCTCAAAGGGGGGACGGTGGCTACACCTTC; CDR3: CSASPQRGDGGYTF
V: TRBV19; size: many; D: NA; J: TRBJ2-7; DNA: TGTGCCAGTAGTACTAGCTCGCTCTCCTACGAGCAGTACTTC; CDR3: CASSTSSLSYEQYF
V: TRBV4-1; size: many; D: NA; J: TRBJ2-7; DNA: TGCGCCAGCAGCCCTGGGACACTTGTCTCCTACGAGCAGTACTTC; CDR3: CASSPGTLVSYEQYF
V: TRBV24-1; size: many; D: NA; J: TRBJ1-5; DNA: TGTGCCACCAGTGATCCCTCTCAGGCGCGGGATCAGCCCCAGCATTTT; CDR3: CATSDPSQARDQPQHF
V: TRBV5-4; size: few; D: NA; J: TRBJ2-1; DNA: TGTGCCAGCAGTCTCGGGGGGCCCGACAATGAGCAGTTCTTC; CDR3: CASSLGGPDNEQFF
V: TRBV6-1; size: many; D: NA; J: TRBJ2-7; DNA: TGTGCCAGCAGTGATAACTTCGCCTACGAGCAGTACTTC; CDR3: CASSDNFAYEQYF
V: TRBV5-6; size: many; D: NA; J: TRBJ1-2; DNA: TGTGCCAGCAGCTTGGGGGTTCTAGGGCATTACTATGGCTACACCTTC; CDR3: CASSLGVLGHYYGYTF
V: TRBV5-1; size: NA; D: TRBD2; J: TRBJ2-2; DNA: TGCGCCAGCAGCTTGGCGACTAGCGGGGCGAACACCGGGGAGCTGTTTTTT; CDR3: CASSLATSGANTGELFF
V: TRBV6-1; size: many; D: NA; J: TRBJ2-5; DNA: TGTGCCAGCATATTCGGGCTCCAGCAAGAGACCCAGTACTTC; CDR3: CASIFGLQQETQYF
V: TRBV27; size: many; D: TRBD1; J: TRBJ2-2; DNA: TGTGCCAGCTCACTCAACAGGGGAACCACCGGGGAGCTGTTTTTT; CDR3: CASSLNRGTTGELFF
V: TRBV28; size: NA; D: NA; J: TRBJ2-2; DNA: TGTGCCAGCAGTTTCCCTGGGACCGAGAACACCGGGGAGCTGTTTTTT; CDR3: CASSFPGTENTGELFF
V: TRBV6-1; size: many; D: TRBD2; J: TRBJ2-7; DNA: TGTGCCAGCAGACCCCCGGGACTAGCGAAAACTTCCTACGAGCAGTACTTC; CDR3: CASRPPGLAKTSYEQYF
V: TRBV4-1; size: many; D: NA; J: TRBJ2-1; DNA: TGCGCCAGCAGCCCCATTTTAGGTGAGCAGTTCTTC; CDR3: CASSPILGEQFF
V: TRBV11-1; size: many; D: NA; J: TRBJ1-1; DNA: TGTGCCAGCAGCTTAGGCTCGGGAGGGCGTGAAAAAGGAGCTTTCTTT; CDR3: CASSLGSGGREKGAFF
V: TRBV19; size: many; D: TRBD1; J: TRBJ1-1; DNA: TGTGCCAGTACCAGAAGGACAGGGGGGATGGATACTGAAGCTTTCTTT; CDR3: CASTRRTGGMDTEAFF
V: TRBV20-1; size: many; D: TRBD2; J: TRBJ2-1; DNA: TGCAGTGCTCGGACTAGCGGGAGGTACAATGAGCAGTTCTTC; CDR3: CSARTSGRYNEQFF
V: TRBV7-2; size: many; D: NA; J: TRBJ1-2; DNA: TGTGCCAGCAGCTTATCAGGGCGAGCTAACTATGGCTACACCTTC; CDR3: CASSLSGRANYGYTF
V: TRBV20-1; size: many; D: TRBD1; J: TRBJ1-5; DNA: TGCAGCGTTGACAGGGCTAGCAATCAGCCCCAGCATTTT; CDR3: CSVDRASNQPQHF